Listed below are T cell receptor beta chains from one sample, sequenced in a study of T cell repertoires in cytomegalovirus infection. Antigens of these TCRs are unknown. From the reads, TCRdb called clonotypes with MiXCR, one entry per CDR3 protein. The sample includes roughly 800,000 distinct CDR3 sequences, under 35% of them seen just once. The specimen comprised cultured CD8+ T cells from PBMCs, sampled from culture after CMV antigen stimulation. The origin of the receptors is a human donor in good health (CMV status not recorded). Some clones in this sample may be carry-over from other donors' samples. Each CDR3 is given with its conserved first and last residue. A D gene is named only where the DNA matches it firmly. Expanded clones get a size class; other rows say once, few or many, or leave the size out.

>TRBV27|TRBJ1-5|few|-
CASSINRRGNQPQHF
TGTGCCAGCAGCATAAACAGGAGAGGCAATCAGCCCCAGCATTTT
>TRBV14|TRBJ2-3|-|-
CASSRSEYLRLGDTQYF
TGTGCCAGCAGCCGTTCGGAGTACCTACGGTTAGGGGATACGCAGTATTTT
>TRBV12-3/TRBV12-4|TRBJ2-1|-|-
CASSPGQRYTYNEQFF
TGTGCCAGCAGTCCTGGACAGAGATATACCTACAATGAGCAGTTCTTC
>TRBV28|TRBJ1-2|-|-
CASSLYTRDGYTF
TGTGCCAGCAGTTTATATACAAGGGATGGCTACACCTTC
>TRBV6-2/TRBV6-3|TRBJ1-1|many|TRBD1
CASSWQTGWNTEAFF
TGTGCCAGCAGTTGGCAGACAGGGTGGAACACTGAAGCTTTCTTT
>TRBV7-9|TRBJ2-2|-|-
CATRAGGENTGELFF
TGTGCCACCCGTGCCGGGGGCGAGAACACCGGGGAGCTGTTTTTT
>TRBV5-5|TRBJ1-1|few|-
CASSLRREAFF
TGTGCCAGCAGCTTGCGGAGGGAAGCTTTCTTT
>TRBV7-6|TRBJ1-4|many|-
CASSFTGGVEKLFF
TGTGCCAGCAGCTTTACAGGAGGTGTAGAAAAACTGTTTTTT
>TRBV7-9|TRBJ2-3|few|-
CASSPPPTGPSTDTQYF
TGTGCCAGCAGCCCCCCCCCGACTGGACCTAGCACAGATACGCAGTATTTT
>TRBV6-2/TRBV6-3|TRBJ2-3|-|-
CASSSRRTQGTQYF
TGTGCCAGCAGCTCTAGACGGACTCAGGGTACGCAGTATTTT
>TRBV4-1|TRBJ2-2|-|-
CASSQLGLTPPGELFF
TGCGCCAGCAGCCAACTCGGACTTACCCCGCCGGGGGAGCTGTTTTTT
>TRBV7-6|TRBJ1-4|many|TRBD1
CASSRTGGNEKLFF
TGTGCCAGCAGCAGGACAGGGGGAAATGAAAAACTGTTTTTT
>TRBV10-3|TRBJ2-7|-|-
CAISESGDGVRDPSYEQYF
TGTGCCATCAGTGAGTCGGGAGACGGGGTCAGGGATCCCTCCTACGAGCAGTACTTC
>TRBV7-9|TRBJ2-1|-|TRBD1
CASSYRDRELRNEQFF
TGTGCCAGCAGCTACCGGGACAGGGAACTTCGGAATGAGCAGTTCTTC
>TRBV27|TRBJ2-5|-|TRBD2
CASSRGGQETQYF
TGTGCCAGCAGCCGCGGGGGACAAGAGACCCAGTACTTC
>TRBV27|TRBJ2-2|-|-
CASKGSGELFF
TGTGCCAGCAAGGGGTCCGGGGAGCTGTTTTTT
>TRBV6-5|TRBJ2-1|many|TRBD2
CASSSTSGGWDEQFF
TGTGCCAGCAGTTCGACTAGCGGGGGGTGGGATGAGCAGTTCTTC
>TRBV7-6|TRBJ2-2|-|-
CASSLVSGSGELFF
TGTGCCAGCAGCTTAGTCTCAGGTTCCGGGGAGCTGTTTTTT
>TRBV9|TRBJ2-2|-|TRBD2
CASSTGLAGNTGELFF
TGTGCCAGCAGCACCGGACTAGCGGGGAACACCGGGGAGCTGTTTTTT
>TRBV7-9|TRBJ2-1|few|-
CASSLMWGVGYNEQFF
TGTGCCAGCAGCTTAATGTGGGGAGTCGGCTACAATGAGCAGTTCTTC
>TRBV12-3/TRBV12-4|TRBJ2-3|many|TRBD2
CASSLSGGVGDTQYF
TGTGCCAGCAGCCTAAGCGGGGGGGTGGGAGATACGCAGTATTTT
>TRBV7-8|TRBJ1-1|-|-
CASSLAGGRGTEAFF
TGTGCCAGCAGCTTAGCGGGGGGGCGAGGAACTGAAGCTTTCTTT
>TRBV7-2|TRBJ1-2|many|TRBD1
CAIPTGGFKSHYGYTF
TGTGCCATCCCGACAGGGGGCTTTAAATCCCACTATGGCTACACCTTC
>TRBV6-6|TRBJ1-5|-|TRBD1
CASSYGQGDNQPQHF
TGTGCCAGCAGTTACGGACAGGGAGACAATCAGCCCCAGCATTTT
>TRBV25-1|TRBJ2-2|few|-
CASRRDQEYTGELFF
TGTGCCAGCAGGAGAGACCAAGAATACACCGGGGAGCTGTTTTTT
>TRBV6-6|TRBJ2-1|-|TRBD1
CASSVRDRVYEQFF
TGTGCCAGCAGTGTCCGGGACAGGGTCTATGAGCAGTTCTTC
>TRBV7-8|TRBJ1-4|few|-
CASSRYPITGTNEKLFF
TGTGCCAGCAGCCGGTACCCTATAACAGGGACTAATGAAAAACTGTTTTTT
>TRBV7-9|TRBJ1-6|few|TRBD1
CASRAGQGSPLHF
TGTGCCAGCAGGGCCGGACAGGGATCACCCCTCCACTTT
>TRBV11-2|TRBJ2-3|-|-
CASSPTPRTDTQYF
TGTGCCAGCAGCCCTACTCCTCGCACAGATACGCAGTATTTT
>TRBV15|TRBJ2-1|-|-
CATRSMAEQFF
TGTGCCACCCGCTCGATGGCTGAGCAGTTCTTC
>TRBV29-1|TRBJ1-1|-|-
CSVEMKGNTEAFF
TGCAGCGTGGAAATGAAAGGGAACACTGAAGCTTTCTTT
>TRBV15|TRBJ1-2|-|-
CATSRDRADGYTF
TGTGCCACCAGCAGAGACAGGGCGGATGGCTACACCTTC
>TRBV15|TRBJ1-5|few|-
CATSRDWNQPQHF
TGTGCCACCAGCAGAGATTGGAATCAGCCCCAGCATTTT
>TRBV12-3/TRBV12-4|TRBJ1-2|-|-
CASRPSTGLSIIDYGYTF
TGTGCCAGCAGACCTTCCACGGGACTTTCCATCATTGACTATGGCTACACCTTC
>TRBV24-1|TRBJ2-3|-|-
CATSEQGRGTDTQYF
TGTGCCACCAGCGAACAGGGACGGGGCACAGATACGCAGTATTTT
>TRBV14|TRBJ2-5|-|-
CASSQDALGVEETQYF
TGTGCCAGCAGCCAAGACGCACTAGGGGTAGAGGAGACCCAGTACTTC
>TRBV27|TRBJ2-7|-|-
CASSLFGGEAYEQYF
TGTGCCAGCAGTTTATTCGGGGGAGAGGCCTACGAGCAGTACTTC
>TRBV5-1|TRBJ2-5|-|-
CASSLGVAAGETQYF
TGCGCCAGCAGCTTGGGGGTAGCGGCGGGGGAGACCCAGTACTTC
>TRBV19|TRBJ2-5|few|-
CASSPALGETQYF
TGTGCCAGTAGTCCAGCCCTGGGAGAGACCCAGTACTTC
>TRBV12-5|TRBJ2-4|many|TRBD1
CASGSLQGFLAKNIQYF
TGTGCTAGTGGTTCTTTACAGGGGTTTTTAGCCAAAAACATTCAGTACTTC
>TRBV6-5|TRBJ1-1|-|TRBD1
CASSGGTDGLEAFF
TGTGCCAGCAGTGGAGGGACAGATGGTCTTGAAGCTTTCTTT
>TRBV7-6|TRBJ2-7|many|-
CASSLEGSGFSYEQYF
TGTGCCAGCAGCTTAGAAGGTAGCGGATTCTCCTACGAGCAGTACTTC
>TRBV27|TRBJ1-1|few|-
CASSSIGGTEAFF
TGTGCCAGCAGTTCAATCGGGGGGACTGAAGCTTTCTTT
>TRBV6-5|TRBJ2-2|many|-
CASSYFFAGNTGELFF
TGTGCCAGCAGTTATTTCTTTGCAGGGAACACCGGGGAGCTGTTTTTT
>TRBV6-1|TRBJ2-5|-|-
CASSEGYREEDETQYF
TGTGCCAGCAGTGAAGGGTACAGGGAGGAGGATGAGACCCAGTACTTC
>TRBV12-3/TRBV12-4|TRBJ2-7|-|-
CASSYGASLDEQYF
TGTGCCAGCAGCTACGGGGCCTCGTTGGACGAGCAGTACTTC
>TRBV13|TRBJ1-5|-|-
CASSLNRYQPQHF
TGTGCCAGCAGCTTAAACAGATATCAGCCCCAGCATTTT
>TRBV4-3|TRBJ1-1|few|-
CASSQELLGYTEAFF
TGCGCCAGCAGCCAAGAATTGTTGGGGTACACTGAAGCTTTCTTT
>TRBV19|TRBJ2-2|-|-
CASSIEGGGELFF
TGTGCCAGTAGTATCGAGGGAGGCGGGGAGCTGTTTTTT
>TRBV7-8|TRBJ2-7|-|TRBD1
CASSLDRTRRSSNF
TGTGCCAGCAGCTTGGACAGGACTCGTCGGAGCAGTAACTTC
>TRBV15|TRBJ1-1|few|-
CATSTLGPGRIEAFF
TGTGCCACCAGCACCTTAGGGCCAGGGAGAATTGAAGCTTTCTTT
>TRBV7-9|TRBJ1-2|-|TRBD1
CASSHRDRDSSYGYTF
TGTGCCAGCAGCCACCGGGACAGGGATTCTTCTTATGGCTACACCTTC
>TRBV7-2|TRBJ2-2|many|-
CASSLRSVANTGELFF
TGTGCCAGCAGCTTACGTTCGGTTGCGAACACCGGGGAGCTGTTTTTT
>TRBV12-3/TRBV12-4|TRBJ2-2|few|TRBD2
CASSSPGRAGELFF
TGTGCCAGCAGTTCGCCTGGGAGGGCCGGGGAGCTGTTTTTT
>TRBV4-1|TRBJ2-3|-|-
CASSHFGSNTDTQYF
TGCGCCAGCAGCCATTTCGGGTCAAACACAGATACGCAGTATTTT
>TRBV4-1|TRBJ1-5|-|-
CASSQDQSNQPQHF
TGCGCCAGCAGCCAAGATCAGAGCAATCAGCCCCAGCATTTT
>TRBV14|TRBJ1-3|once|-
CASSQDRMGNTIYF
TGTGCCAGCAGCCAAGACCGTATGGGGAACACCATATATTTT
>TRBV12-5|TRBJ2-1|-|-
CASGPPDVLNEQFF
TGTGCTAGTGGTCCCCCGGATGTCCTGAATGAGCAGTTCTTC
>TRBV10-3|TRBJ2-2|-|-
CATGQPRGELFF
TGTGCCACCGGACAGCCGAGGGGGGAGCTGTTTTTT